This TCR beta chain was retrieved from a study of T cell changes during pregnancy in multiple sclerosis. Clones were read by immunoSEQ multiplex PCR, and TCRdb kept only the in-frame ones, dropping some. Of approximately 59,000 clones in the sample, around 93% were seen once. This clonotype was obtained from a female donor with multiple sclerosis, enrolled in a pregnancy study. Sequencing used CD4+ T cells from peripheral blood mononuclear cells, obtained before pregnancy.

The CDR3 DNA reads TGTGCCAGCAGCCTGGGACAGCGAATGTACAATGAGCAGTTCTTC. The encoded protein is CASSLGQRMYNEQFF. The V call is TRBV7-2, the J call TRBJ2-1, with TRBD1 matching over 7 bases. In germline, CDR1 is SGHTA, CDR2 FQGNSA. This CDR3 spans 15 amino acids. V was clipped by 5 bases and J by 4 bases; unmatched bases: 8. The full variable domain, completed using reference TRBV7-2 and TRBJ2-1, is GAGVSQSPSNKVTEKGKDVELRCDPISGHTALYWYRQSLGQGLEFLIYFQGNSAPDKSGLPSDRFSAERTGGSVSTLTIQRTQQEDSAVYLCASSLGQRMYNEQFFGPGTRLTVL.